Listed here are 9 T cell receptor beta chains from one sample, sequenced in a study of T cell changes during pregnancy in multiple sclerosis. Only in-frame clones appear in the TCRdb table, and some are missing; sequencing was by immunoSEQ multiplex PCR. The table records tens of thousands of clones, 88% of them present only once. The sample here was CD4+ T cells from peripheral blood mononuclear cells, taken in the first trimester of pregnancy. The receptor set was obtained from a female donor in good health, enrolled as a control in a pregnancy study.

This clone was observed a few times. V gene TRBV18 combines with J gene TRBJ1-2, with a tentative D call TRBD1 (6 bases). Trimming left V 1 base short and J 9 bases short, with 21 bases between. The CDR3 is made up of 16 amino acids. Germline CDR1 and CDR2: KGHSH and LQKENI. The CDR3 bases are TGTGCCAGCTCACCACAGTCCGGACAGACGAAAGGAAGCTACACCTTC. It yields the protein CASSPQSGQTKGSYTF.

The chain carries TRBV28 and TRBJ1-2; 9 bases map to TRBD1. Germline values: CDR1 MDHEN, CDR2 SYDVKM. V lost 5 bases, J lost 7 bases, and 11 bases stayed unmatched. This CDR3 is 15 amino acids long. CDR3 coding DNA: TGTGCCAGCAGTATAAGGTGGGACAGGGTGTCTGGCTACACCTTC. Protein: CASSIRWDRVSGYTF.

The V call is TRBV6-1, the J call TRBJ2-3; weak D call: TRBD1 (6 bases). V was pared by 2 bases and J by 8 bases, with 14 bases between. Germline lookup yields CDR1 MNHNS and CDR2 SASEGT. The CDR3 is 14 residues long. CDR3 nucleotides: TGTGCCAGCAGTGAATTTGAACAGGGTGGTACGCAGTATTTT. Translating it yields CASSEFEQGGTQYF.

This clone was seen once. The gene calls are TRBV5-4 and TRBJ2-7; TRBD2 matches at 14 bases. The trim removed 5 bases at V and 4 bases at J, leaving 5 bases unmatched. The germline V gene encodes CDR1 SGHNT and CDR2 YYREEE (reference sequence). This CDR3 has 15 residues. The CDR3 nucleotides read TGTGCCAGCAGTCGGACTAGCGGGGGGCGATACGAGCAGTACTTC. It yields the protein CASSRTSGGRYEQYF.

In this sample, this clone turned up a few times. V and J are TRBV6-5 and TRBJ1-4; 10 nucleotides match TRBD1. The CDR3 has 16 residues. Unmatched junction bases numbered 8, after V lost 2 bases and J lost 8 bases. Germline V lookup: CDR1 MNHEY, CDR2 SVGAGI. Here the CDR3 reads CASSYLGQGDTEKLFF. In DNA, the CDR3 is TGTGCCAGCAGTTACCTAGGACAGGGGGATACGGAAAAACTGTTTTTT.

As DNA, the CDR3 is TGTGCCAGCAGCGAATCGGGGTTTGATCAGCCCCAGCATTTT. Its translation is CASSESGFDQPQHF. The chain uses TRBV2 and TRBJ1-5; no clear D gene. The length of the CDR3 is 14 residues. Looked up from germline, CDR1 is SNHLY and CDR2 is FYNNEI. V was clipped by 6 bases and J by 5 bases, with 14 bases between them.

This chain connects TRBV5-4 to TRBJ2-2, with D possibly TRBD2 on 6 matching bases. The germline CDR1 and CDR2 sequences are SGHNT and YYREEE (reference sequence). Trimming took off 0 bases at V and 4 bases at J, with 10 bases between the two ends. The CDR3 has 15 residues. CDR3 nucleotides: TGTGCCAGCAGCTTGGCGGGAGTGGTCACCGGGGAGCTGTTTTTT. Translating it yields CASSLAGVVTGELFF.

This chain uses TRBV6-5 with TRBJ2-1; TRBD1 might be the D (5 bases). This CDR3 has 14 residues. The ends were cut back, 8 bases at V and 2 bases at J, with 13 bases in the middle. Per germline, CDR1 MNHEY and CDR2 SVGAGI. For the CDR3, the DNA is TGTGCCAGCGTCCGAAGGGGCCCCTACAATGAGCAGTTCTTC. Amino acid sequence: CASVRRGPYNEQFF.

The chain couples TRBV14 to TRBJ2-1; D might be TRBD1 (5 bases). The germline V and J ends were trimmed by 4 bases and 3 bases, with 7 bases remaining between them. The CDR3 has 13 residues. Per the germline V gene, CDR1 is SGHDN and CDR2 is FVKESK. The CDR3 protein is CASSPDSYNEQFF. The CDR3 region has the DNA TGTGCCAGCAGCCCCGACAGCTACAATGAGCAGTTCTTC.